This TCR beta chain came from a study of Ad26.COV2.S vaccination and SARS-CoV-2 variants. Study at large: Of the COV1001 trial arms, the Ad26.COV2.S arm included the donor.

The treatment was: around 19 received Ad26.COV2.S at low or high dose, single or two shots; roughly five received placebo; per-sample allocation not given. Sampling happened 63 days after the first vaccine or placebo injection. The shot given was an Ad26 vector that makes Wuhan-strain SARS-CoV-2 spike. Clones were read by immunoSEQ multiplex PCR, and TCRdb kept only the in-frame ones, dropping some. The table has 350,000 to 400,000 clones, approximately 91% seen once. Looked up from germline, CDR1 is MRHNA and CDR2 is SNTAGT. Losses at the gene ends were 4 bases for V and 4 bases for J; bases not matched to a gene: 8. The CDR3 has 16 amino acids.

J is TRBJ2-1 and V is TRBV6-4; 9 nucleotides line up with TRBD1. The sequences come from peripheral blood, collected in a trial of Ad26.COV2.S vaccine versus placebo. The TCR comes from a person aged 18 to 65 who received the Ad26.COV2.S COVID-19 vaccine or a placebo. CDR3 nucleotides: TGTGCCAGCAGTGCTAAATGGACAGGGGATTACAATGAGCAGTTCTTC. It translates to CASSAKWTGDYNEQFF.